This entry lists 20 T cell receptor beta chains sequenced from one sample in a study of sequential checkpoint blockade in melanoma. Sequencing used immunoSEQ multiplex PCR; TCRdb keeps in-frame clones, though not all of them. The profile shows about 40,000 clones, roughly 89% of them singletons. Treatment denoted: randomized to nivolumab then ipilimumab (arm A) or the reverse (arm B). This specimen consisted of CD8+ T cells sorted from blood (inferred from file names), obtained from a patient given nivolumab and ipilimumab in sequence. The receptor set was obtained from a human donor with melanoma.

The V gene is TRBV30, the J gene TRBJ2-7; TRBD1 matches at 9 bases. The V and J ends lost 7 bases and 5 bases, in that order; junction bases with no gene match: 12. This CDR3 has 14 amino acids. CDR1 GTSNPN and CDR2 SVGIG come from the germline V gene (reference sequence). CDR3 in DNA: TGTGCCTTTCAAGACCGGGACAGGGAACACGAGCAGTACGTC. Its protein product is CAFQDRDREHEQYV.

V gene TRBV15 combines with J gene TRBJ2-1, with 9 bases fitting TRBD1. The V and J ends lost 8 bases and 5 bases, in that order; junction bases with no gene match: 1. This CDR3 comprises 12 residues. Per germline, CDR1 LNHNV and CDR2 YYDKDF (reference sequence). The CDR3 sequence: CATGTGNNEQFF. The CDR3 DNA reads as TGTGCCACCGGGACAGGGAACAATGAGCAGTTCTTC.

The chain is built from TRBV19 and TRBJ2-3, with D tentatively TRBD1 (8 bases). The CDR3 contains 15 residues. Germline V CDR1 and CDR2: LNHDA, SQIVND (reference sequence). The V end was cut by 7 bases, the J end by 5 bases, with 19 bases between. The CDR3 sequence is CASKAQGGLEDTQYF. CDR3 DNA sequence: TGTGCCAGTAAGGCACAGGGGGGGTTAGAAGATACGCAGTATTTT.

V is TRBV20-1 and J is TRBJ1-1; 9 bases align to TRBD1. The CDR3 length is 11 residues. V lost 5 bases to trimming and J lost 8 bases; unmatched junction nucleotides: 3. Germline lookup yields CDR1 DFQATT and CDR2 SNEGSKA (reference sequence). CDR3 residues: CSAVGQGEAFF. DNA for the CDR3: TGCAGTGCTGTTGGACAGGGGGAAGCTTTCTTT.

J is TRBJ1-5 and V is TRBV19; no definite D call. This CDR3 comprises 13 residues. Germline V gene data show CDR1 as LNHDA and CDR2 as SQIVND (reference sequence). The V end was cut by 5 bases, the J end by 7 bases, with 12 bases between. The CDR3 DNA sequence: TGTGCCAGTAGTCCACCAGGCTGGCAGCCCCAGCATTTT. Residues: CASSPPGWQPQHF.

J is TRBJ2-2 and V is TRBV7-9; 9 nucleotides align to TRBD2. In germline, CDR1 is SEHNR, CDR2 FQNEAQ (reference sequence). The CDR3 totals 15 residues. Trimming took 8 bases from V and 1 from J; bases not matched to a gene: 5. The CDR3 region has the DNA TGTGCCAGCGGAAAACTAGCGGGGAACACCGGGGAGCTGTTTTTT. As protein: CASGKLAGNTGELFF.

CDR3 sequence reads: CASSLDASVEAFF. In DNA, the CDR3 is TGTGCCAGCAGCTTAGATGCCAGTGTTGAAGCTTTCTTT. The chain employs TRBV13 and TRBJ1-1; the D is unclear. Germline values: CDR1 PRHDT, CDR2 FYEKMQ (reference sequence). Deletions cut 1 base from V and 7 bases from J, with 10 bases between. The CDR3 extends over 13 amino acids. Complete variable domain (other parts from reference TRBV13 and TRBJ1-1): AAGVIQSPRHLIKEKRETATLKCYPIPRHDTVYWYQQGPGQDPQFLISFYEKMQSDKGSIPDRFSAQQFSDYHSELNMSSLELGDSALYFCASSLDASVEAFFGQGTRLTVV.

This clone came up once. This chain joins TRBV7-9 and TRBJ2-7, with TRBD2 as a possible D gene (5 bases). The CDR3 contains 13 residues. Trimming left V 5 bases short and J 2 bases short, with 10 bases between. Per the germline V gene, CDR1 is SEHNR and CDR2 is FQNEAQ (reference sequence). CDR3 residues: CASSTGNTYEQYF. The CDR3, as DNA: TGTGCCAGCAGCACCGGGAATACCTACGAGCAGTACTTC.

The gene calls are TRBV28 and TRBJ2-7; D is perhaps TRBD1 (6 bases). The germline gives CDR1 MDHEN, CDR2 SYDVKM. The CDR3 has 12 amino acids. V lost 3 bases and J 3 bases, leaving 6 bases between the germline ends. CDR3 in amino acids: CASSFRGYEQYF. The DNA of the CDR3 is TGTGCCAGCAGTTTCAGGGGCTACGAGCAGTACTTC.

The chain recombines TRBV9 with TRBJ1-2; D is perhaps TRBD1 (5 bases). The V end was cut by 0 bases, the J end by 7 bases, with 19 bases between. This CDR3 region has 16 residues. Per the germline V gene, CDR1 is SGDLS and CDR2 is YYNGEE. The CDR3 DNA reads TGTGCCAGCAGCGTAGATGGAGAGCCAGGGTCCTCTGGCTACACCTTC. Translating gives CASSVDGEPGSSGYTF.

The rearrangement joins TRBV5-1 to TRBJ1-1; D is ambiguous. There are 18 residues in the CDR3. Trimming removed 1 base at V and 1 base at J, with 20 bases between. Germline V gene sequence: CDR1 SGHRS, CDR2 YFSETQ. CDR3 loop: CASSLSITPGSRNTEAFF. The DNA of the CDR3 is TGCGCCAGCAGCTTGTCTATCACTCCCGGGAGTCGGAACACTGAAGCTTTCTTT.

The chain uses TRBV4-1 and TRBJ2-7; TRBD2 agrees at 8 bases. Germline V gene lookup returns CDR1 MGHRA and CDR2 YSYEKL. The CDR3 is 13 amino acids. Trimming at V came to 4 bases and at J to 5 bases, leaving 4 bases not matched to a gene. The CDR3 sequence is CASSPYGRDEQYF. The CDR3 DNA follows: TGCGCCAGCAGCCCATACGGGAGGGACGAGCAGTACTTC.

This chain uses TRBV11-3 with TRBJ2-3; TRBD2 matches 8 bases. Germline V CDR1 and CDR2: SGHNT, YENEEA. V lost 5 bases to trimming and J lost 3 bases; unmatched junction nucleotides: 13. The length of the CDR3 is 17 residues. CDR3 nucleotide sequence: TGTGCCAGCAGCCCCCGGGGGAGCGGGAGCCGGACAGATACGCAGTATTTT. Protein product: CASSPRGSGSRTDTQYF.

The chain is built from TRBV14 and TRBJ2-5, with D tentatively TRBD2 (6 bases). Germline V gene sequence: CDR1 SGHDN, CDR2 FVKESK. Trimming shortened V by 4 bases and J by 1 base, and 10 bases separated the two germline ends. The CDR3 sequence is 14 residues long. CDR3 protein: CASSPGRFQETQYF. The CDR3 DNA reads as TGTGCCAGCAGCCCGGGGAGGTTCCAAGAGACCCAGTACTTC.

The chain is built from TRBV18 and TRBJ1-4; D remains unclear. This CDR3 has 16 residues. The ends were cut back, 3 bases at V and 0 bases at J, with 11 bases in the middle. Looked up from germline, CDR1 is KGHSH and CDR2 is LQKENI. The CDR3 is CASSPFEGATNEKLFF. The CDR3 DNA reads TGTGCCAGCTCACCGTTTGAGGGAGCAACTAATGAAAAACTGTTTTTT.

This clone was detected only a few times. The V and J genes are TRBV4-1 and TRBJ2-5; D unclear. V dropped 4 bases and J dropped 1 base, with 13 bases sitting between them. CDR3 length: 15 residues. The germline V gene encodes CDR1 MGHRA and CDR2 YSYEKL. CDR3: CASSPFFGGQETQYF. DNA for the CDR3: TGCGCCAGCAGCCCATTCTTCGGCGGCCAAGAGACCCAGTACTTC.

The V and J genes are TRBV7-9 and TRBJ1-2; D is possibly TRBD1 (5 bases). Trimming cost V 6 bases and J 4 bases, with 15 bases left between them. CDR1 is SEHNR and CDR2 is FQNEAQ in the germline V gene (reference sequence). This CDR3 has 14 residues. Here the CDR3 DNA reads TGTGCCAGCAGGCGGGGGGATTCCGTCTATGGCTACACCTTC. This sequence encodes CASRRGDSVYGYTF.

V gene TRBV6-5 combines with J gene TRBJ2-1; 10 nucleotides line up with TRBD2. The V and J ends lost 2 bases and 8 bases, in that order; junction bases with no gene match: 6. The CDR3 extends over 15 amino acids. Germline V CDR1 and CDR2: MNHEY, SVGAGI. For the CDR3, the DNA is TGTGCCAGCAGTTACGTGTCTAGCGGGAGCGATGAGCAGTTCTTC. Residues: CASSYVSSGSDEQFF.

The V and J genes are TRBV21-1 and TRBJ2-5; the D call of TRBD1 is as the table states it, not checked on the DNA. TRBV21-1 is labeled a pseudogene. The CDR3 covers 14 residues. The CDR3 sequence is CASSLTGVVETQYF. CDR3 nucleotides: TGTGCCAGCAGCCTAACAGGGGTGGTAGAGACCCAGTACTTC.

The chain uses TRBV27 and TRBJ2-5; D possibly corresponds to TRBD1 (5 bases). Germline V CDR1 and CDR2: MNHEY, SMNVEV (reference sequence). CDR3 size: 18 residues. V lost 2 bases to trimming and J lost 0 bases, with 19 bases between them. The CDR3 DNA follows: TGTGCCAGCAGTTTAAGTGGGGCGTTGAATCGGAACCAAGAGACCCAGTACTTC. This sequence encodes CASSLSGALNRNQETQYF.